Each of the 18 T cell receptor beta chains below was sequenced from the same sample in a study of T-cell reconstitution after alpha-beta-depleted transplantation in children. Preparing the TCRbeta library involved the use of unique molecular identifiers. TCRdb reanalysed the PCR reads using MiXCR and keeps one entry per CDR3 protein. The sample consists of 450,000 to 550,000 distinct CDR3 sequences, approximately 10% of them appearing once. The starting material was PBMCs, mostly from graft donor cells, obtained 180 days after TCRalphabeta/CD19-depleted stem cell transplant. The receptors come from a female patient between 2 and 10 years old who had a stem cell transplant for aplastic anemia, so the T cells may come from the graft donor.

Only a few counts were recorded for this clonotype. The DNA for the CDR3 is TGTGCCAGCAGCTGGGGGGGGACGGGCAATCAGCCCCAGCATTTT. Translation gives CASSWGGTGNQPQHF. The chain couples TRBV6-1 to TRBJ1-5, with D maybe TRBD1 (5 bases). The V gene's germline CDR1 is MNHNS and CDR2 SASEGT. With 6 bases removed from V and 2 bases from J, the gap between germline ends came to 14 bases. The CDR3 runs to 15 residues.

V and J are TRBV12-3 or TRBV12-4 and TRBJ2-1, with a tentative D call TRBD2 (5 bases). Trimming removed 11 bases from V and 13 bases from J, with 27 bases in between. The CDR3 length is 14 residues. Here the CDR3 DNA reads TGTGCCGTAATACCGACGGCTAGCCCCCCTGGACAGTTCTTC. It encodes CAVIPTASPPGQFF.

This clonotype showed up just a few times. The chain has TRBV7-3 and TRBJ2-2; D gene ambiguous. V gave up 4 bases and J gave up 6 bases, with 6 bases separating them. CDR1 SGHTA and CDR2 FQGTGA come from the germline V gene. This CDR3 region has 12 residues. Written as DNA, the CDR3 is TGTGCCAGCAGCTCCCTCGCCGGGGAGCTGTTTTTT. Protein product: CASSSLAGELFF.

A note on this clonotype: A much larger clone differs from this one at a single base, so this may be a read error. The rearrangement links TRBV12-3 or TRBV12-4 to TRBJ2-3; D is uncertain. V lost 5 bases and J lost 7, with 7 bases in between. The CDR3 totals 11 residues. The CDR3 DNA reads as TGTGCCAGCAGTCGCCGCCATACGCAGTATTTT. Protein product: CASSRRHTQYF.

This chain joins TRBV5-6 and TRBJ2-1, with TRBD1 identical over 9 bases. V was clipped by 4 bases and J by 2 bases; unmatched bases: 13. The V gene's germline CDR1 is SGHDT and CDR2 YYEEEE. The CDR3 runs to 18 residues. The CDR3 loop is CASSETGGAVPTYNEQFF. The DNA for the CDR3 is TGTGCCAGCAGCGAGACAGGGGGGGCTGTACCCACCTACAATGAGCAGTTCTTC.

The V gene is TRBV7-9, the J gene TRBJ2-5; D gene uncertain. The ends were cut back, 7 bases at V and 1 base at J, with 13 bases in the middle. The CDR3 spans 14 residues. Germline values: CDR1 SEHNR, CDR2 FQNEAQ (reference sequence). CDR3 sequence (DNA): TGTGCCAGCACTCAAGGCGGATGCCAAGAGACCCAGTACTTC. Translated: CASTQGGCQETQYF.

Comments on this clonotype: Relative to the germline gene, one junction end is altered; a read error may explain this. The V gene is TRBV7-9, the J gene TRBJ1-5; D uncertain. Germline loops: CDR1 SEHNR, CDR2 FQNEAQ (reference sequence). CDR3 length equals 16 residues. CDR3 loop: CASSQTTRSGNQPQHF. In nucleotides, the CDR3 is TGTGCCAGCAGCCAAACGACACGGTCGGGCAATCAGCCCCAGCATTTC.

The rearrangement links TRBV7-3 to TRBJ2-6; the match to TRBD2 covers 10 bases. The CDR3 totals 19 residues. CDR1 and CDR2 from the germline V gene are SGHTA and FQGTGA. The junction had 9 bases not matched to a gene; V was cut back by 4 bases and J by 0 bases. The CDR3, as DNA: TGTGCCAGCAGCTCCGAGCGGGGGGGCGACCTCTCTGGGGCCAACGTCCTGACTTTC. This codes for CASSSERGGDLSGANVLTF.

The chain is built from TRBV4-3 and TRBJ2-1; D is unresolved. Germline assignment: CDR1 LGHNA and CDR2 YSLEER. The CDR3 totals 15 residues. V was clipped by 1 base and J by 3 bases, with 10 bases between them. In DNA, the CDR3 is TGCGCCAGCAGCCAAGTGGATAGTTACTACAATGAGCAGTTCTTC. It translates to CASSQVDSYYNEQFF.

V is TRBV9 and J is TRBJ2-1; tentatively, D is TRBD1 (5 bases). The germline V and J ends were trimmed by 0 bases and 9 bases, with 10 bases remaining between them. The germline V gene has CDR1 SGDLS and CDR2 YYNGEE. CDR3 size: 13 residues. This CDR3 is CASSVAGRAEQFF. CDR3 DNA sequence: TGTGCCAGCAGCGTAGCCGGCAGGGCTGAGCAGTTCTTC.

The chain couples TRBV7-9 to TRBJ2-3, with 9 bases matching TRBD2. The V and J ends lost 1 base and 3 bases, in that order; junction bases with no gene match: 8. Germline CDR1 is SEHNR and CDR2 is FQNEAQ (reference sequence). The length of the CDR3 is 17 residues. CDR3 in DNA: TGTGCCAGCAGCTTAGGACCCCCGGGACTAGCAACAGATACGCAGTATTTT. Protein: CASSLGPPGLATDTQYF.

The chain employs TRBV18 and TRBJ2-2; D unresolved. Germline V gene lookup returns CDR1 KGHSH and CDR2 LQKENI. The CDR3 loop spans 15 amino acids. Trimming removed 3 bases from V and 4 bases from J, with 12 bases in between. The CDR3 DNA sequence: TGTGCCAGCTCACCGCTATCTTCGCTCACCGGGGAGCTGTTTTTT. It yields the protein CASSPLSSLTGELFF.

This chain joins TRBV20-1 and TRBJ2-2; D gene uncertain. The CDR3 has 17 residues. Per germline, CDR1 DFQATT and CDR2 SNEGSKA (reference sequence). V was trimmed by 3 bases and J by 0 bases, leaving 17 bases between them. The CDR3 sequence: CSASSYRESANTGELFF. For the CDR3, the DNA is TGCAGTGCTAGCTCTTATAGAGAGTCCGCGAACACCGGGGAGCTGTTTTTT.

This chain uses TRBV20-1 with TRBJ2-5; 14 bases match TRBD2. From germline, CDR1 is DFQATT and CDR2 SNEGSKA (reference sequence). V lost 3 bases to trimming and J lost 4 bases; unmatched junction nucleotides: 7. The CDR3 length is 16 residues. In DNA form, the CDR3 reads TGCAGTGCTAGCTCCGGGACTAGCGGGAGTCGAGAGACCCAGTACTTC. Translated: CSASSGTSGSRETQYF.

This clonotype was picked up a small number of times. The chain carries TRBV5-1 and TRBJ2-1, with 9 bases identical to TRBD2. After removal of 1 base from V and 2 bases from J, the junction contained 4 bases not matched to a gene. This CDR3 has 16 amino acids. Germline V CDR1 and CDR2: SGHRS, YFSETQ. CDR3 DNA: TGCGCCAGCAGCTTGACAGCGGGAGGAACCTACAATGAGCAGTTCTTC. It encodes CASSLTAGGTYNEQFF.

This clonotype was detected ten times or more. The chain has TRBV10-3 and TRBJ2-7, with D perhaps matching TRBD2 (6 bases). From germline, CDR1 is ENHRY and CDR2 SYGVKD. The V end was cut by 3 bases, the J end by 2 bases, with 11 bases between. CDR3 length equals 14 residues. The CDR3 loop reads CAISDRAGPYEQYV. CDR3 nucleotide sequence: TGTGCCATCAGTGATCGGGCGGGGCCCTACGAGCAGTACGTC.

The table lists this clonotype with a few counts. This chain links TRBV5-6 with TRBJ1-1, with TRBD1 as a possible D gene (6 bases). Per the germline V gene, CDR1 is SGHDT and CDR2 is YYEEEE. This CDR3 has 15 amino acids. The V gene lost 0 bases and the J gene lost 4 bases, with 13 bases spanning the gap. Here the CDR3 DNA reads TGTGCCAGCAGCTTGGGACTTACAGGGTCCACTGAAGCTTTCTTT. Protein sequence: CASSLGLTGSTEAFF.

The chain carries TRBV3-1 and TRBJ2-5; a possible D gene is TRBD1 (5 bases). V was pared by 2 bases and J by 5 bases, with 18 bases between. The CDR3 has 16 amino acids. Germline loops: CDR1 LGHDT, CDR2 YNNKEL (reference sequence). The CDR3 loop is CASSQKGRREGETQYF. The CDR3 region has the DNA TGTGCCAGCAGCCAAAAAGGGCGCAGGGAAGGGGAGACCCAGTACTTC.